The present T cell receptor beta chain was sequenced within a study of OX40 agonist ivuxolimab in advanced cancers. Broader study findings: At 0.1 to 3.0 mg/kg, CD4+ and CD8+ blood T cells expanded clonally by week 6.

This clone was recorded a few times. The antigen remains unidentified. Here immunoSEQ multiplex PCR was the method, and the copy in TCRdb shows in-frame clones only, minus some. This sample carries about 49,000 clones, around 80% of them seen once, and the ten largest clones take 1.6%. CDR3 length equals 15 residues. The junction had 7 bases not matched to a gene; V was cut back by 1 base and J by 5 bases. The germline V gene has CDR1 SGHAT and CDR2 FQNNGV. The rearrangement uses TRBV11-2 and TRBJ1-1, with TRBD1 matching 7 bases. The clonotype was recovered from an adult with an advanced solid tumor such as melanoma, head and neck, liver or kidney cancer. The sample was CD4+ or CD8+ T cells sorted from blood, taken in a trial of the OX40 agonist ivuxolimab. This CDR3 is CASSLVGRGGTEAFF. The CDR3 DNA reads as TGTGCCAGCAGCTTAGTGGGCAGGGGGGGAACTGAAGCTTTCTTT.